This T cell receptor (beta chain) is drawn from a study of T cell changes during pregnancy in multiple sclerosis. V lost 9 bases, J lost 1 base, and 2 bases stayed unmatched. The germline V gene has CDR1 SGHTA and CDR2 FQGNSA. The CDR3 runs 12 residues. Measured with immunoSEQ multiplex PCR; TCRdb has only the in-frame clones, and not every one. This table holds tens of thousands of clones, 80% to 95% found once. Sequenced here: CD8+ T cells from peripheral blood mononuclear cells, sampled in the third trimester of pregnancy. This chain connects TRBV7-2 to TRBJ2-7; TRBD1 agrees at 8 bases. The source is a female donor with multiple sclerosis, enrolled in a pregnancy study. CDR3 sequence: CASGTGSYEQYF. CDR3 DNA: TGTGCCAGTGGGACAGGTTCCTACGAGCAGTACTTC.